Below are 30 T cell receptor beta chains sequenced from a single sample in a study of blood T cell repertoires in COVID-19. The protocol was immunoSEQ multiplex PCR, while the TCRdb copy is restricted to in-frame clones and leaves out a portion. The sample contains 90,000 to 150,000 clones, about four fifths of which appear only once. Input material: peripheral blood. These receptors originate from a human donor in a cohort sampled during active COVID-19.

Here the CDR3 reads CASSPDRKGGTGELFF. CDR3 sequence (DNA): TGTGCCAGCTCACCAGACAGGAAGGGCGGCACCGGGGAGCTGTTTTTT. The J gene is TRBJ2-2, the V gene TRBV18; perhaps TRBD1 as D (6 bases). V lost 2 bases to trimming and J lost 4 bases, with 14 bases between them. The CDR3 runs to 16 residues. Looked up from germline, CDR1 is KGHSH and CDR2 is LQKENI.

Remarks on this clone: One junction end does not reproduce the germline sequence, and a read error may be involved. The chain is built from TRBV29-1 and TRBJ2-7; 8 nucleotides match TRBD2. From germline, CDR1 is SQVTM and CDR2 ANQGSEA. CDR3 length equals 13 residues. CDR3 in DNA: TGTAGCGTTGGCCTCGGGGGGGCGGGCGAGCAGTACTTC. Amino acid sequence: CSVGLGGAGEQYF.

A few counts support this clone. V usage is TRBV7-8 and J usage is TRBJ2-7; D is perhaps TRBD1 (6 bases). The germline V gene has CDR1 SGHVS and CDR2 FQNEAQ. This CDR3 has 14 residues. V lost 1 base to trimming and J lost 2 bases, with 9 bases between them. The CDR3 is CASSLGGGPYEQYF. As DNA, the CDR3 is TGTGCCAGCAGCTTAGGTGGGGGCCCCTACGAGCAGTACTTC. Based on the CDR3 plus reference TRBV7-8 and TRBJ2-7, the full variable domain is GAGVSQSPRYKVAKRGQDVALRCDPISGHVSLFWYQQALGQGPEFLTYFQNEAQLDKSGLPSDRFFAERPEGSVSTLKIQRTQQEDSAVYLCASSLGGGPYEQYFGPGTRLTVT.

The rearrangement uses TRBV2 and TRBJ2-5; TRBD2 agrees at 15 bases. The CDR3 contains 20 residues. Trimming took 6 bases from V and 5 from J; bases not matched to a gene: 19. Germline assignment: CDR1 SNHLY and CDR2 FYNNEI. This chain's CDR3 is CASRGRRTSGGASGWETQYF. The CDR3 coding sequence is TGTGCCAGCAGGGGCAGGAGGACTAGCGGGGGGGCATCTGGATGGGAGACCCAGTACTTC.

The chain employs TRBV19 and TRBJ2-5, with TRBD2 matching over 11 bases. Unmatched junction bases numbered 6, after V lost 4 bases and J lost 5 bases. CDR3 length equals 15 residues. Germline V CDR1 and CDR2: LNHDA, SQIVND (reference sequence). Written as DNA, the CDR3 is TGTGCCAGTAGTACACTAGCGGGGGCCGGGGAGACCCAGTACTTC. Its translation: CASSTLAGAGETQYF.

The rearrangement uses TRBV6-5 and TRBJ2-1; 9 positions agree with TRBD2. Germline-derived CDR1 and CDR2 are MNHEY and SVGAGI. V lost 7 bases and J lost 8; bases outside the gene matches: 9. The CDR3 is 14 amino acids. The CDR3 reads CASTAASGAYEQFF. The CDR3 DNA sequence: TGTGCCAGCACCGCGGCTAGCGGGGCCTATGAGCAGTTCTTC.

The chain uses TRBV3-1 (or the pseudogene TRBV3-2) and TRBJ2-7; perhaps TRBD1 as D (6 bases). CDR3 length: 14 amino acids. The V and J ends lost 2 bases and 3 bases respectively, with 11 bases between them. Germline CDR1 is LGHDT and CDR2 is YNNKEL (reference sequence). CDR3 protein: CASSQRDMLYEQYF. The CDR3 coding sequence is TGTGCCAGCAGCCAAAGGGACATGCTCTACGAGCAGTACTTC.

J is TRBJ2-5 and V is TRBV5-8; weak D call: TRBD1 (5 bases). Trimming removed 4 bases at V and 4 bases at J, with 14 bases between. Germline-derived CDR1 and CDR2 are SGHTS and YDEGEE. CDR3 length equals 14 residues. Here the CDR3 DNA reads TGTGCCAGCAGCCCCAAAGGGGTCGCAGAGACCCAGTACTTC. Translating gives CASSPKGVAETQYF. Based on the CDR3 plus reference TRBV5-8 and TRBJ2-5, the full variable domain is EAGVTQSPTHLIKTRGQQATLRCSPISGHTSVYWYQQALGLGLQFLLWYDEGEERNRGNFPPRFSGRQFPNYSSELNVNALELEDSALYLCASSPKGVAETQYFGPGTRLLVL.

The V and J genes are TRBV3-1 (or the pseudogene TRBV3-2) and TRBJ2-5; perhaps TRBD2 as D (5 bases). The V end lost 4 bases, the J end lost 2 bases, and 26 bases lay between the germline ends. Per the germline V gene, CDR1 is LGHDT and CDR2 is YNNKEL (reference sequence). This CDR3 region has 19 residues. The CDR3 reads CASSPPVTVRVSGQETQYF. The CDR3 nucleotides read TGTGCCAGCAGCCCCCCCGTGACCGTCCGAGTCAGCGGACAAGAGACCCAGTACTTC.

J is TRBJ1-5 and V is TRBV28; perhaps TRBD1 as D (6 bases). From germline, CDR1 is MDHEN and CDR2 SYDVKM. This CDR3 is built from 16 residues. Trimming left V 6 bases short and J 0 bases short, with 15 bases between. CDR3: CASSPGTFLSNQPQHF. The CDR3 coding sequence is TGTGCCAGCAGCCCAGGGACATTCCTTAGCAATCAGCCCCAGCATTTT.

CDR3 region: CASSLSPRGSEQYF. The CDR3 DNA is TGTGCCAGCAGTTTATCGCCCAGGGGTAGTGAGCAGTACTTC. The V call is TRBV27, the J call TRBJ2-7; weak D call: TRBD1 (6 bases). Between the trimmed V and J ends, which lost 0 bases and 7 bases, there was a span of 13 bases. This CDR3 has 14 residues. The germline V gene has CDR1 MNHEY and CDR2 SMNVEV (reference sequence).

J is TRBJ1-2 and V is TRBV4-2, with no clear D. V was pared by 0 bases and J by 2 bases, with 7 bases between. This CDR3 contains 14 residues. Germline V gene data show CDR1 as LGHNA and CDR2 as YNFKEQ. This CDR3 reads CASSQDLLNYGYTF. The CDR3 DNA follows: TGTGCCAGCAGCCAAGATCTGCTAAACTATGGCTACACCTTC.

This clone is a singleton in its sample. This sequence joins TRBV5-8 and TRBJ2-2; D is unclear. CDR3 length: 17 amino acids. V lost 5 bases, J lost 2 bases, and 19 bases lay in between. The germline V gene has CDR1 SGHTS and CDR2 YDEGEE. The CDR3: CASRSRQPRDNTGELFF. For the CDR3, the DNA is TGTGCCAGCAGAAGCAGGCAACCGCGAGACAACACCGGGGAGCTGTTTTTT. Using reference TRBV5-8 and TRBJ2-2 for the parts outside the CDR3, the full variable domain is EAGVTQSPTHLIKTRGQQATLRCSPISGHTSVYWYQQALGLGLQFLLWYDEGEERNRGNFPPRFSGRQFPNYSSELNVNALELEDSALYLCASRSRQPRDNTGELFFGEGSRLTVL.

This clone has only a few counts. CDR3 bases: TGTGCCACCAGTGATTCCTCTAGCACAGATACGCAGTATTTT. The encoded protein is CATSDSSSTDTQYF. The chain links TRBV24-1 to TRBJ2-3; D not certain. The CDR3 sequence is 14 residues long. CDR1 KGHDR and CDR2 SFDVKD come from the germline V gene. Trimming took off 2 bases at V and 0 bases at J, with 5 bases between the two ends.

This clone appeared once. The V gene is TRBV28, the J gene TRBJ1-5; D is perhaps TRBD1 (6 bases). The CDR3 is made up of 15 amino acids. With 8 bases removed from V and 3 bases from J, the gap between germline ends came to 17 bases. Per germline, CDR1 MDHEN and CDR2 SYDVKM. The CDR3, as DNA: TGTGCCAGCCCCCCCCCGGGGGGGCTCAATCAGCCCCAGCATTTT. Its translation: CASPPPGGLNQPQHF.

The V call is TRBV6-2 or TRBV6-3, the J call TRBJ2-6, with 10 bases lining up with TRBD2. CDR3 size: 19 residues. The germline CDR1 and CDR2 sequences are MNHEY and SVGEGT. V gave up 2 bases and J gave up 4 bases; unmatched junction bases: 11. The CDR3 DNA follows: TGTGCCAGCAGTTACCGCACCGGACTAGCGGACCGGGGGGCCAACGTCCTGACTTTC. It translates to CASSYRTGLADRGANVLTF.

The V gene is TRBV2, the J gene TRBJ2-1; a weak D match, TRBD1 (6 bases). This CDR3 contains 10 residues. Trimming removed 8 bases at V and 15 bases at J, with 14 bases between. Germline V gene lookup returns CDR1 SNHLY and CDR2 FYNNEI. In DNA form, the CDR3 reads TGTGCCAGCGCACAGGGCAATTCGTTCTTC. Translating gives CASAQGNSFF. The full variable domain, with the rest looked up from reference TRBV2 and TRBJ2-1, is EPEVTQTPSHQVTQMGQEVILRCVPISNHLYFYWYRQILGQKVEFLVSFYNNEISEKSEIFDDQFSVERPDGSNFTLKIRSTKLEDSAMYFCASAQGNSFFGPGTRLTVL.

This clone was detected once. The J gene is TRBJ1-5, the V gene TRBV19; no definite D call. The CDR3 runs to 14 residues. CDR1 and CDR2 from the germline V gene are LNHDA and SQIVND (reference sequence). The germline V and J ends were trimmed by 1 base and 2 bases, with 6 bases remaining between them. DNA for the CDR3: TGTGCCAGTAGTATAGGACTGGGCAATCAGCCCCAGCATTTT. Residues: CASSIGLGNQPQHF.

J is TRBJ2-7 and V is TRBV7-9, with TRBD1 as a possible D gene (6 bases). Germline CDR1 SEHNR, CDR2 FQNEAQ (reference sequence). CDR3 length: 16 residues. V lost 2 bases to trimming and J lost 2 bases, with 16 bases between them. For the CDR3, the DNA is TGTGCCAGCAGCTTAAGGGCCAGCAGGGGAACCTACGAGCAGTACTTC. Residues: CASSLRASRGTYEQYF.

This sequence joins TRBV5-3 and TRBJ2-2; 8 positions match TRBD1. TRBV5-3 has ORF status, its function being uncertain. CDR3 length equals 17 residues. V was clipped by 3 bases and J by 2 bases; unmatched bases: 9. This CDR3 is CARSYPWTGRNTGELFF. DNA of the CDR3: TGTGCCAGAAGCTACCCCTGGACAGGGCGAAACACCGGGGAGCTGTTTTTT.

This chain links TRBV7-2 with TRBJ2-4; 7 bases are a match to TRBD1. CDR1 SGHTA and CDR2 FQGNSA come from the germline V gene. This CDR3 is built from 16 residues. V gave up 5 bases and J gave up 0 bases; unmatched junction bases: 7. The CDR3 spells CASSQRQGTAKNIQYF. CDR3 in DNA: TGTGCCAGCAGCCAGAGACAGGGAACAGCCAAAAACATTCAGTACTTC.

The V and J genes are TRBV5-8 and TRBJ2-1; D ambiguous. The germline V gene encodes CDR1 SGHTS and CDR2 YDEGEE. Trimming stripped 3 bases from V and 11 bases from J, with 9 bases between. The CDR3 has 11 amino acids. The CDR3 protein is CASSSSVKQFF. The CDR3 DNA reads TGTGCCAGCAGCTCCTCAGTCAAGCAGTTCTTC.

V is TRBV3-1 (or the pseudogene TRBV3-2) and J is TRBJ2-3; 12 bases agree with TRBD2. CDR1 LGHDT and CDR2 YNNKEL come from the germline V gene (reference sequence). With V trimmed by 4 bases and J by 2 bases, 7 bases remained unmatched. The CDR3 extends over 17 amino acids. The DNA of the CDR3 is TGTGCCAGCAGCCTCTCTACTAGCGGGGGGACCACAGATACGCAGTATTTT. The encoded protein is CASSLSTSGGTTDTQYF.

This chain links TRBV19 with TRBJ1-1; D ambiguous. Trimming stripped 7 bases from V and 2 bases from J, with 14 bases between. The CDR3 has 14 residues. Germline lookup yields CDR1 LNHDA and CDR2 SQIVND (reference sequence). The CDR3 nucleotides are TGTGCCAGTAAAGGTCCCAGAGGAAACACTGAAGCTTTCTTT. This encodes CASKGPRGNTEAFF.

In its sample, this clone was seen a few times. The chain carries TRBV19 and TRBJ2-5; possible D gene TRBD1, 6 bases. This CDR3 has 14 amino acids. Trimming left V 4 bases short and J 7 bases short, with 16 bases between. Germline assignment: CDR1 LNHDA and CDR2 SQIVND (reference sequence). CDR3 nucleotides: TGTGCCAGTAGTACCTACAGGGACGAAGTGACCCAGTACTTC. This sequence encodes CASSTYRDEVTQYF.

The J gene is TRBJ2-6, the V gene TRBV6-6; D ambiguous. Trimming removed 10 bases at V and 0 bases at J, with 4 bases between. CDR1 is MNHNY, CDR2 SVGAGI, per germline (reference sequence). The CDR3 spans 12 residues. As DNA, the CDR3 is TGTGCCACTTCCTCTGGGGCCAACGTCCTGACTTTC. This gives the protein CATSSGANVLTF.

V gene TRBV6-1 combines with J gene TRBJ2-3; a weak D match, TRBD2 (6 bases). V was cut by 4 bases and J by 4 bases, with 21 bases left in between. This CDR3 has 17 amino acids. The germline CDR1 and CDR2 sequences are MNHNS and SASEGT. CDR3: CASSGTTRGYGSDTQYF. The CDR3 DNA sequence: TGTGCCAGCAGTGGTACTACGCGGGGATATGGTTCAGATACGCAGTATTTT.

CDR3 sequence reads: CASSLRSYNEQFF. Written as DNA, the CDR3 is TGTGCCAGCAGCTTACGGTCCTACAATGAGCAGTTCTTC. The rearrangement joins TRBV7-8 to TRBJ2-1; no firm D call. CDR3 length: 13 residues. The germline CDR1 and CDR2 sequences are SGHVS and FQNEAQ. V lost 2 bases and J lost 1, with 3 bases in between.

The rearrangement links TRBV5-1 to TRBJ2-1, with TRBD2 matching 12 bases. Germline values: CDR1 SGHRS, CDR2 YFSETQ. The CDR3 contains 15 residues. Trimming at V came to 5 bases and at J to 4 bases, leaving 4 bases not matched to a gene. The CDR3 sequence is CASRGTSGFYNEQFF. CDR3 nucleotides: TGCGCCAGCAGAGGGACTAGCGGGTTTTACAATGAGCAGTTCTTC.

A note on this clone: At the DNA level, this CDR3 is encoded by other sequences in the same sample as well. The chain couples TRBV5-1 to TRBJ1-2; 8 bases align to TRBD1. Germline assignment: CDR1 SGHRS and CDR2 YFSETQ. The junction had 3 bases not matched to a gene; V was cut back by 0 bases and J by 5 bases. This CDR3 is 14 amino acids long. This CDR3 is CASSLGQGNYGYTF. The CDR3 DNA sequence: TGCGCCAGCAGCTTGGGACAGGGGAATTATGGCTACACCTTC.